These T cell receptor beta chains were read from a single sample in a study of tumor-infiltrating lymphocytes in primary liver carcinoma. In TCRdb, the multiplex PCR reads were re-called with MiXCR into one record per CDR3 protein. The table has approximately 330,000 distinct CDR3 sequences, 65% seen once; the top ten hold roughly 6%. The sequencing input was peripheral blood. The receptors stem from a man aged 35-49 years with primary liver carcinoma and hepatitis B virus infection. The CDR3 runs from the conserved cysteine through the conserved F or W. D genes are given only for firm matches. The size of a clone is reported for some rows only, either as once, few or many, or as a class for expanded clones.

D: -
V: TRBV11-2
J: TRBJ1-6
size: many
CDR3: CASSSMAINSPLHF
DNA: TGTGCCAGCAGCTCTATGGCGATTAATTCACCCCTCCACTTT

D: -
V: TRBV7-9
J: TRBJ2-7
size: -
CDR3: CASSFATASYEQYF
DNA: TGTGCCAGCAGTTTCGCGACAGCGTCCTACGAGCAGTACTTC

D: -
V: TRBV5-5
J: TRBJ1-5
size: many
CDR3: CASSLWMTPNQPQHF
DNA: TGTGCCAGCAGCTTGTGGATGACCCCCAATCAGCCCCAGCATTTT

D: TRBD1
V: TRBV6-6
J: TRBJ1-4
size: few
CDR3: CASNSQGRIEKLFF
DNA: TGTGCCAGCAATTCACAGGGGCGGATTGAAAAACTGTTTTTT

D: TRBD1
V: TRBV11-2
J: TRBJ1-6
size: -
CDR3: CASSFSVDRASTNSALHF
DNA: TGTGCCAGCAGCTTCTCTGTCGACAGGGCCAGTACTAATTCAGCCCTCCACTTT

D: -
V: TRBV5-1
J: TRBJ2-7
size: -
CDR3: CASSLGSSNGDEQYF
DNA: TGCGCCAGCAGTTTGGGATCTAGCAATGGAGACGAGCAGTACTTC

D: TRBD1
V: TRBV5-5
J: TRBJ2-1
size: few
CDR3: CASRRAHRDRVIENEQFF
DNA: TGTGCCAGCAGGAGAGCCCACCGGGACAGGGTGATTGAGAATGAGCAGTTCTTC

D: -
V: TRBV24-1
J: TRBJ2-5
size: -
CDR3: CATSDFSRGHQETHYF
DNA: TGTGCCACCAGTGATTTCAGCCGGGGTCATCAAGAGACCCACTACTTC

D: -
V: TRBV4-3
J: TRBJ1-3
size: few
CDR3: CASSQRTVSGNTIYF
DNA: TGCGCCAGCAGCCAGCGGACAGTCTCTGGAAACACCATATATTTT

D: TRBD1
V: TRBV6-6
J: TRBJ2-7
size: -
CDR3: CASSLQGAFYEQYF
DNA: TGTGCCAGCAGTTTACAGGGGGCCTTCTACGAGCAGTACTTC

D: -
V: TRBV11-3
J: TRBJ2-1
size: once
CDR3: CASSLDQVMANEQFF
DNA: TGTGCCAGCAGCTTAGACCAGGTGATGGCCAATGAGCAGTTTTTC

D: -
V: TRBV6-1
J: TRBJ2-7
size: many
CDR3: CASSEVSVPSYEQYF
DNA: TGTGCCAGCAGTGAGGTCAGTGTACCTTCCTACGAGCAGTACTTC

D: -
V: TRBV11-3
J: TRBJ2-1
size: -
CDR3: CTSCSKQGREQFF
DNA: TGTACCAGCTGCTCGAAACAGGGTCGTGAGCAGTTCTTC

D: -
V: TRBV6-2/TRBV6-3
J: TRBJ1-2
size: many
CDR3: CASSGQSYGYTF
DNA: TGTGCCAGCAGCGGACAGAGCTATGGCTACACCTTC

D: TRBD1
V: TRBV24-1
J: TRBJ2-5
size: -
CDR3: CATSDPPGTGQETQYF
DNA: TGTGCCACCAGTGACCCCCCCGGGACAGGGCAAGAGACCCAGTACTTC

D: -
V: TRBV11-2
J: TRBJ1-6
size: -
CDR3: CASSLTGQYNSPLHF
DNA: TGTGCCAGCAGCCTTACTGGACAATATAATTCACCCCTCCACTTT

D: -
V: TRBV28
J: TRBJ2-7
size: few
CDR3: CASSPPGPLGEQYF
DNA: TGTGCCAGCAGTCCCCCGGGTCCCCTGGGGGAGCAGTACTTC

D: TRBD2
V: TRBV4-3
J: TRBJ2-2
size: -
CDR3: CVSSQEIAGAGTRELFF
DNA: TGTGTCAGCAGCCAAGAGATAGCGGGGGCGGGCACCAGGGAGCTGTTTTTT

D: -
V: TRBV6-2/TRBV6-3
J: TRBJ2-5
size: -
CDR3: CASSYSKVRRDQETQHF
DNA: TGTGCCAGCAGTTACTCGAAGGTTCGACGGGACCAAGAGACCCAGCACTTC

D: TRBD2
V: TRBV6-4
J: TRBJ2-1
size: few
CDR3: CASSDSLASGNNEQFF
DNA: TGTGCCAGCAGTGACTCTCTGGCTAGCGGGAACAATGAGCAGTTCTTC

D: -
V: TRBV6-6
J: TRBJ1-3
size: many
CDR3: CASSYGNTPGNTIYF
DNA: TGTGCCAGCAGTTACGGTAATACACCTGGAAACACCATATATTTT

D: -
V: TRBV6-5
J: TRBJ2-3
size: many
CDR3: CARVGLDGPLPQYF
DNA: TGTGCCAGAGTTGGCCTAGATGGACCCCTTCCGCAGTATTTT

D: -
V: TRBV5-1
J: TRBJ2-7
size: few
CDR3: CASSLDRAEQYF
DNA: TGCGCCAGCAGCTTGGACAGGGCCGAGCAGTACTTC

D: -
V: TRBV5-1
J: TRBJ2-7
size: few
CDR3: CASSSGFGEQYF
DNA: TGCGCCAGCTCTTCAGGGTTTGGCGAGCAGTACTTC

D: -
V: TRBV11-2
J: TRBJ1-2
size: -
CDR3: CASSLVGDPVYGYTF
DNA: TGTGCCAGCAGCTTAGTTGGGGACCCCGTCTATGGCTACACCTTC

D: TRBD2
V: TRBV4-1
J: TRBJ2-7
size: many
CDR3: CASSHGTSGRNYEQYF
DNA: TGCGCCAGCAGCCACGGGACTAGCGGGAGAAATTACGAGCAGTACTTC

D: TRBD1
V: TRBV4-1
J: TRBJ1-4
size: many
CDR3: CASSQEIRPGGDEKLFF
DNA: TGCGCCAGCAGCCAAGAAATTAGGCCAGGGGGAGATGAAAAACTGTTTTTT

D: TRBD2
V: TRBV10-2
J: TRBJ2-4
size: -
CDR3: CASRGTSGRVSAKNIQYF
DNA: TGCGCCAGCAGGGGGACTAGCGGGAGAGTATCAGCCAAAAACATTCAGTACTTC

D: -
V: TRBV12-3/TRBV12-4
J: TRBJ2-1
size: many
CDR3: CASSSSSYNEQFF
DNA: TGTGCCAGCAGTAGTAGCTCCTACAATGAGCAGTTCTTC

D: -
V: TRBV11-2
J: TRBJ2-7
size: -
CDR3: CVSSLSSEITHEQYF
DNA: TGTGTCAGCAGCTTATCCTCGGAGATTACCCACGAGCAGTACTTC

D: TRBD2
V: TRBV11-2
J: TRBJ2-2
size: many
CDR3: CASSLQAGGGGELFF
DNA: TGTGCCAGCAGCTTACAAGCGGGAGGAGGCGGGGAGCTGTTTTTT

D: -
V: TRBV11-1
J: TRBJ2-7
size: medium-sized
CDR3: CASSLTLSSYEQYF
DNA: TGTGCCAGCAGCTTAACACTAAGCTCCTACGAGCAGTACTTC

D: TRBD2
V: TRBV6-1
J: TRBJ2-3
size: few
CDR3: CASGVGGPRDTQYF
DNA: TGTGCCAGCGGGGTGGGAGGGCCGAGAGATACGCAGTATTTT

D: -
V: TRBV10-2
J: TRBJ1-1
size: -
CDR3: CASSETGARLRGSNEAFF
DNA: TGCGCAAGCAGTGAAACAGGAGCGAGACTTAGAGGGTCCAATGAAGCTTTCTTT

D: -
V: TRBV11-2
J: TRBJ2-5
size: once
CDR3: CASCLLRQETQYF
DNA: TGTGCCAGCTGCTTACTCAGACAGGAGACCCAGTACTTC

D: -
V: TRBV11-2
J: TRBJ2-1
size: -
CDR3: CASSPVAAEQFF
DNA: TGTGCCAGCAGCCCAGTAGCGGCTGAGCAGTTCTTC

D: TRBD1
V: TRBV29-1
J: TRBJ1-1
size: -
CDR3: CSANGQGASEAFF
DNA: TGCAGCGCTAACGGGCAGGGGGCCTCTGAAGCTTTCTTT

D: -
V: TRBV20-1
J: TRBJ1-1
size: -
CDR3: CSASTGTRNTEAFF
DNA: TGCAGTGCTAGTACTGGGACTAGAAACACTGAAGCTTTCTTT

D: -
V: TRBV6-1
J: TRBJ2-1
size: -
CDR3: CASSRNRDTTTEQFF
DNA: TGTGCCAGCAGTCGAAACCGGGACACCACCACTGAGCAGTTCTTC

D: -
V: TRBV5-4
J: TRBJ1-2
size: -
CDR3: CASRTDAAYGYTF
DNA: TGTGCCAGCAGAACGGACGCGGCCTATGGCTACACCTTC

D: TRBD1
V: TRBV11-2
J: TRBJ2-7
size: many
CDR3: CASSFGQGSYEQYF
DNA: TGTGCCAGCAGCTTCGGACAGGGGAGCTACGAGCAGTACTTC

D: -
V: TRBV30
J: TRBJ1-1
size: -
CDR3: CAATRGGNTEAFF
DNA: TGTGCCGCGACCCGGGGGGGGAACACTGAAGCTTTCTTT

D: -
V: TRBV11-3
J: TRBJ2-7
size: -
CDR3: CSSSPGVHYEQYF
DNA: TGTAGCAGCAGCCCGGGGGTCCACTACGAGCAGTACTTC

D: -
V: TRBV11-2
J: TRBJ1-6
size: -
CDR3: CASRQTSGFGLSPLHF
DNA: TGTGCCAGCAGGCAGACGTCAGGGTTTGGGCTTTCACCCCTCCACTTT

D: -
V: TRBV11-1
J: TRBJ2-7
size: -
CDR3: CTSSRDGDNYEQHF
DNA: TGTACCAGCAGCCGGGACGGAGATAACTACGAGCAGCACTTC

D: -
V: TRBV7-9
J: TRBJ2-5
size: -
CDR3: CASRPPLRGGETQYF
DNA: TGTGCCAGCAGACCTCCCCTGCGAGGGGGAGAGACCCAGTACTTC

D: TRBD2
V: TRBV11-2
J: TRBJ2-3
size: -
CDR3: CARSLEGGGGVTDTQYF
DNA: TGTGCCAGGAGCTTAGAGGGGGGCGGGGGGGTAACAGATACGCAGTATTTT

D: TRBD2
V: TRBV5-4
J: TRBJ2-3
size: -
CDR3: CASSLSAGADTQYF
DNA: TGTGCCAGCAGCTTGTCGGCGGGGGCAGATACGCAGTATTTT